This T cell receptor beta chain was recorded in a study of blood T cell repertoires in COVID-19 (dated by TCRdb to between 2020 and 2021). For context, the study as a whole: Collaborator samples came from the United States, Italy and Spain and covered acute and convalescent phases of COVID-19. The material from the prospective study consisted of cDNA or gDNA derived from T cells, B-cell-depleted T cells, or PBMCs. Deeply sampled blood TCRbeta repertoires from subjects exposed to, actively infected with, or recovered from COVID-19 were included in the dataset. The repertoires were released in a freely available public database meant as a resource for research on the immune response to SARS-CoV-2. Samples came from the ongoing ImmuneRACE study (first 160 participants) plus 1,254 subjects from 6 global collaborators. Nearly every sample came with metadata listing a de-identified subject ID, COVID-19 status, age in years and sex. Where available, HLA class I and class II types were taken from metadata supplied by the sample provider and were not determined by assay-based typing.

Samples from volunteer blood donors who had recovered from COVID-19 were contributed by a second Seattle source. Whole blood was collected in K2EDTA tubes by collaborating institutions according to the institutions' own protocols. For TCRbeta analysis, collaborator samples were shipped as frozen whole blood, as isolated PBMCs, or as DNA extracted from either sample type. CDR3 length: 16 amino acids, cysteine to phenylalanine. The kept DNA is CDR3 alone, 48 bases in frame from the first base. Germline trimming amounts to 1 base on V and 7 bases on J, with 9 as the count of junction bases outside the gene matches. Via the germline V gene (reference sequence), CDR1 is SEHNR and CDR2 FQNEAQ. TCRbeta CDR3 regions were amplified from genomic DNA using the immunoSEQ Assay, a bias-controlled multiplex PCR. Regarding the original processing steps: The number of nucleated cells in each sample was estimated from the amplification of reference gene primers within the assay. To quantify the absolute abundance of each unique TCRbeta CDR3 rearrangement, sequence reads were collapsed and filtered. For each sample, productive Simpson clonality was calculated as the square root of Simpson's diversity index over productive rearrangements. The table comes from immuneACCESS by way of TCRdb, which keeps in-frame sequences with V and J called. Part of the clones is missing from these tables; in studies checked, under half for an unresolved V gene and the rest for unknown reasons. Clone size and V and J calls were adopted from that table, with D and trimming inferred from the DNA. Within this sample are 310,000 or so clones, with 80% to 90% of them counted one time only. Together, the top ten hold under 6.5% of the sample.

To note about this clone: The antigen it binds to is not known. There are no base qualities to consult, and no much larger clone falls within one base.

Overall study results and their limits: The quantity of clinical and demographic metadata differed by source and by participant and was supplied without curation.

The material sequenced was peripheral blood. The receptor chain draws on TRBV7-9 and TRBJ2-2, with 7 middle bases fitting TRBD2. The sequence was obtained from a man younger than 35 who had recovered from COVID-19. The sequenced DNA: TGTGCCAGCAGCTTAGAAGGCGGGAGTAGGGTCGGGGAGCTGTTTTTT. Its translation is CASSLEGGSRVGELFF. This CDR3, with the reference TRBV7-9 and TRBJ2-2 proteins standing in past its ends, gives the full variable domain DTGVSQNPRHKITKRGQNVTFRCDPISEHNRLYWYRQTLGQGPEFLTYFQNEAQLEKSRLLSDRFSAERPKGSFSTLEIQRTEQGDSAMYLCASSLEGGSRVGELFFGEGSRLTVL.